Here is one TCR beta chain with its context. By its share of the sample, this clonotype is medium-sized (0.01 to 0.1%). It has no known antigen specificity. No qualities accompany the bases; no much larger clone lies one base away. The CDR3 covers 14 residues, taking in both the cysteine and the phenylalanine. Of the read, only the CDR3 DNA is kept; its 42 bases are in frame from base 1. The germline V gene encodes CDR1 SGHTA and CDR2 FQGNSA. The junction shows trimming of 8 bases on V and 9 bases on J, plus 17 bases between the germline ends. Libraries were constructed by RT-PCR. The sequencing machine was an Illumina MiSeq. Using fastp trimming at Q25 and MiXCR clonotype assembly, TCRdb reanalyzed the public sequencing data and kept in-frame beta chains. Each record represents a unique CDR3 protein, reported with the most common genes and DNA among its rows. A total of around 2,000 distinct CDR3 sequences appear in this sample, about 3.3% of them only once. Of the sample, approximately 15% is held by the ten largest clones.

These data come from a study of immune reconstitution after stem cell transplant in scleroderma (dated by TCRdb to between 2016 and 2019). This chain is built from TRBV7-2 and TRBJ1-6; 6 matching bases give a weak D call of TRBD1. The source is a male donor with systemic sclerosis. Collection took place before or after autologous hematopoietic stem cell transplantation (not recorded which). The DNA sequence is as follows: TGTGCCAGCGTTTCAGGAGGGGGGGGTTCACCCCTCCACTTT. The resulting protein is CASVSGGGGSPLHF.